Shown below are 7 T cell receptor beta chains from a single sample sequenced in a study of blood T cell repertoires in COVID-19. Using immunoSEQ multiplex PCR, the repertoire was profiled, and TCRdb retains in-frame clones only, with some absent. Of about 190,000 clones in the sample, roughly four fifths were seen once. Sequenced sample: peripheral blood. These receptors were obtained from a woman aged 35 to 49 with acute or convalescent COVID-19.

The chain employs TRBV6-5 and TRBJ2-2; D ambiguous. This CDR3 comprises 15 residues. V was trimmed by 4 bases and J by 1 base, leaving 10 bases between them. The germline V gene encodes CDR1 MNHEY and CDR2 SVGAGI. The CDR3 spells CASSSLQVNTGELFF. CDR3 DNA sequence: TGTGCCAGCAGTTCTTTGCAGGTGAACACCGGGGAGCTGTTTTTT.

CDR3: CASSLSYRPETQYF. DNA of the CDR3: TGCGCCAGCAGCTTGTCTTACAGGCCTGAGACCCAGTACTTC. The rearrangement joins TRBV5-1 to TRBJ2-5, with a possible D match to TRBD1 (5 bases). The CDR3 is 14 residues long. V shed 1 base and J shed 5 bases, with 12 bases lying between them. Germline V gene lookup returns CDR1 SGHRS and CDR2 YFSETQ. Filled out from reference TRBV5-1 and TRBJ2-5, the complete variable domain reads KAGVTQTPRYLIKTRGQQVTLSCSPISGHRSVSWYQQTPGQGLQFLFEYFSETQRNKGNFPGRFSGRQFSNSRSEMNVSTLELGDSALYLCASSLSYRPETQYFGPGTRLLVL.

This clone came up a few times. This chain uses TRBV29-1 with TRBJ1-2; TRBD1 matches 7 bases. Germline loops: CDR1 SQVTM, CDR2 ANQGSEA. V shed 7 bases and J 7 bases; nucleotides not matched to a gene: 3. The CDR3 runs to 10 residues. The CDR3 region has the DNA TGCAGCGGCTGGGACAGTGGCTACACCTTC. Its translation is CSGWDSGYTF.

The chain couples TRBV14 to TRBJ2-1; TRBD2 might be the D (5 bases). The CDR3 extends over 13 amino acids. Per the germline V gene, CDR1 is SGHDN and CDR2 is FVKESK. The ends were cut back, 8 bases at V and 7 bases at J, with 15 bases in the middle. CDR3 loop: CASGLSGVNEQFF. The CDR3 bases are TGTGCCAGCGGACTCTCTGGAGTAAATGAGCAGTTCTTC.

The DNA for the CDR3 is TGTGCCAGCAGCCAAGTTAGCTACGAGCAGTACTTC. It is translated as CASSQVSYEQYF. The chain employs TRBV3-1 (or the pseudogene TRBV3-2) and TRBJ2-7; no clear D. The CDR3 runs to 12 residues. The V gene's germline CDR1 is LGHDT and CDR2 YNNKEL (reference sequence). Between the trimmed V and J ends, which lost 1 base and 3 bases, there was a span of 4 bases.

The chain combines TRBV28 with TRBJ2-1; the match to TRBD2 covers 13 bases. The ends lost 8 bases at V and 0 bases at J; junction bases unmatched: 13. The CDR3 loop spans 19 amino acids. Germline V gives CDR1 MDHEN, CDR2 SYDVKM. The CDR3 DNA reads TGTGCCAGCCTCCTCGCCGGGACTAGCGGGGATAGCTCCTACAATGAGCAGTTCTTC. Protein: CASLLAGTSGDSSYNEQFF.

The chain links TRBV7-8 to TRBJ1-3; D gene unclear. Trimming stripped 1 base from V and 0 bases from J, with 22 bases between. Germline loops: CDR1 SGHVS, CDR2 FQNEAQ. The CDR3 loop spans 20 amino acids. CDR3 sequence (DNA): TGTGCCAGCAGCTTAGAGCCAGCGGGCAGGCTAAGTCCCTCTGGAAACACCATATATTTT. Its translation is CASSLEPAGRLSPSGNTIYF.